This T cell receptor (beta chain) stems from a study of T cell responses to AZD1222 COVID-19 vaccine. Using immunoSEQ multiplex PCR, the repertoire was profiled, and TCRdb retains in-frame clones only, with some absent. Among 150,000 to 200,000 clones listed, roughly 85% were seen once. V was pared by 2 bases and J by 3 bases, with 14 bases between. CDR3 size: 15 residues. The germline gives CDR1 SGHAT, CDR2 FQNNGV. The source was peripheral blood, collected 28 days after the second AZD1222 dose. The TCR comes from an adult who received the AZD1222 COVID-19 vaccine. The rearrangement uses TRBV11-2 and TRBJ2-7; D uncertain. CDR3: CASSLTWRQDYEQYF. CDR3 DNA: TGTGCCAGCAGCTTAACGTGGCGGCAGGACTACGAGCAGTACTTC.